This TCR beta chain was recovered during a study of CD8 T cells in ankylosing spondylitis. This clonotype came up many times. The antigen is unknown. Quantitative 5'-RACE with molecular barcodes was used to make the TCR beta libraries. TCRdb reanalysed the 5' RACE reads using MiXCR and keeps one entry per CDR3 protein. This sample has about 160,000 distinct CDR3 sequences, with around a tenth found just once. V lost 6 bases to trimming and J lost 7 bases, with 10 bases between them. The CDR3 is 11 amino acids. The germline CDR1 and CDR2 sequences are MNHEY and SVGAGI. The study's findings and limits: Reportedly, disease-linked clones are significantly enriched in ankylosing spondylitis patients' matched synovial fluid. A motif of eight or nine highly homologous TCR beta variants was seen as apparently characteristic of ankylosing spondylitis blood. Disease-linked clones had a CD8+ phenotype and relatively low frequency in peripheral blood.

Input material: blood, either unsorted or a sorted T cell fraction (not recorded which). The TCR originated in a female donor with ankylosing spondylitis or in good health (not recorded which). The chain has TRBV6-5 and TRBJ2-7; no definite D call. This CDR3 is CASSYSGEQYF. CDR3 bases: TGTGCCAGCAGCTATTCCGGGGAGCAGTACTTC.